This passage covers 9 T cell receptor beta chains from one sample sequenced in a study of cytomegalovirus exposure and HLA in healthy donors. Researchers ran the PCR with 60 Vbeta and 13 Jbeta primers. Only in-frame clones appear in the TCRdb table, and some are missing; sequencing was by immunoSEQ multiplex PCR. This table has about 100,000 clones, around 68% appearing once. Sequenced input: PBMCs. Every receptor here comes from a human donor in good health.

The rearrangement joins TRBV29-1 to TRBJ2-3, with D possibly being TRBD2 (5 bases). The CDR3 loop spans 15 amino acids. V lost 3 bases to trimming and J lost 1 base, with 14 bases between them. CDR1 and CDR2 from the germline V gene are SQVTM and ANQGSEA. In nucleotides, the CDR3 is TGCAGCGTTGATCGCCCAACCGGGGGCACAGATACGCAGTATTTT. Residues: CSVDRPTGGTDTQYF.

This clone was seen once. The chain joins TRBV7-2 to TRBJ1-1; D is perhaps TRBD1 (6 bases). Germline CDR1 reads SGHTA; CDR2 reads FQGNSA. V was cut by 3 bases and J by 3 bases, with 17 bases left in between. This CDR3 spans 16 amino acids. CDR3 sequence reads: CASSLGAGTLDTEAFF. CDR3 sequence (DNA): TGTGCCAGCAGCTTGGGGGCCGGGACCCTGGACACTGAAGCTTTCTTT. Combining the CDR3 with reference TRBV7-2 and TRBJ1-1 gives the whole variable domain GAGVSQSPSNKVTEKGKDVELRCDPISGHTALYWYRQSLGQGLEFLIYFQGNSAPDKSGLPSDRFSAERTGGSVSTLTIQRTQQEDSAVYLCASSLGAGTLDTEAFFGQGTRLTVV.

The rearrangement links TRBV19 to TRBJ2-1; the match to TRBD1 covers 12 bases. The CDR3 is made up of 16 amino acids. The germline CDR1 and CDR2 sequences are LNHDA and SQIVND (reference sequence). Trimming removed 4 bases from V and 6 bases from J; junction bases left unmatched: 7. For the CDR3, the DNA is TGTGCCAGTAGTACCCTCTGGGACAGGGGGCGCAATGAGCAGTTCTTC. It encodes CASSTLWDRGRNEQFF.

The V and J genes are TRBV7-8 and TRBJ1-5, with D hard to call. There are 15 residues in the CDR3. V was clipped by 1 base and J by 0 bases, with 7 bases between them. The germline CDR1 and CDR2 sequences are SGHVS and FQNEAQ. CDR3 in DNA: TGTGCCAGCAGCTTAGGCGAGCTTAGCAATCAGCCCCAGCATTTT. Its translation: CASSLGELSNQPQHF.

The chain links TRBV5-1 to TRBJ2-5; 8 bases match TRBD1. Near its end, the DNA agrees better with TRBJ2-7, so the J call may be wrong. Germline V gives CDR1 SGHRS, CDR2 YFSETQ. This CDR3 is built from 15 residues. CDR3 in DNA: TGCGCCAGCAGCTTTGACAGGGGCAGATCCTACGAGCAGTACTTC. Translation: CASSFDRGRSYEQYF.

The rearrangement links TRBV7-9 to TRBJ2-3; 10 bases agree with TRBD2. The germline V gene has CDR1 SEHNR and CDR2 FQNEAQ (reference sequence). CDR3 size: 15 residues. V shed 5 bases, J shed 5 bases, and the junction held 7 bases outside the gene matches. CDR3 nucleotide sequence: TGTGCCAGCAGCCACGGTCTAGCGGGAGAAGATACGCAGTATTTT. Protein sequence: CASSHGLAGEDTQYF.

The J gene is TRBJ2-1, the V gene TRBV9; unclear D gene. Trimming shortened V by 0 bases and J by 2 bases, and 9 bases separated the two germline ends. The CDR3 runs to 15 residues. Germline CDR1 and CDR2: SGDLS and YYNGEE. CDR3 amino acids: CASSVVADTYNEQFF. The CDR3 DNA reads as TGTGCCAGCAGCGTAGTTGCGGATACCTACAATGAGCAGTTCTTC.

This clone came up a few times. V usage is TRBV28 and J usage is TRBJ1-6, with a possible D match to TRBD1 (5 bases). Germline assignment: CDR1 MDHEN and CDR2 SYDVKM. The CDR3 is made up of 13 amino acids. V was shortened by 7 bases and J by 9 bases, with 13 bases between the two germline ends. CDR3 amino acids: CASIGGGGSPLHF. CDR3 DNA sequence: TGTGCCAGCATTGGGGGGGGAGGTTCACCCCTCCACTTT.

The CDR3: CASSYSTGGNEQFF. DNA of the CDR3: TGTGCCAGCAGTTACTCGACAGGGGGCAATGAGCAGTTCTTC. The chain joins TRBV6-5 to TRBJ2-1; 9 bases match TRBD1. V trimming: 0 bases; J trimming: 6 bases; junction bases outside the gene matches: 0. There are 14 residues in the CDR3. Germline loops: CDR1 MNHEY, CDR2 SVGAGI.